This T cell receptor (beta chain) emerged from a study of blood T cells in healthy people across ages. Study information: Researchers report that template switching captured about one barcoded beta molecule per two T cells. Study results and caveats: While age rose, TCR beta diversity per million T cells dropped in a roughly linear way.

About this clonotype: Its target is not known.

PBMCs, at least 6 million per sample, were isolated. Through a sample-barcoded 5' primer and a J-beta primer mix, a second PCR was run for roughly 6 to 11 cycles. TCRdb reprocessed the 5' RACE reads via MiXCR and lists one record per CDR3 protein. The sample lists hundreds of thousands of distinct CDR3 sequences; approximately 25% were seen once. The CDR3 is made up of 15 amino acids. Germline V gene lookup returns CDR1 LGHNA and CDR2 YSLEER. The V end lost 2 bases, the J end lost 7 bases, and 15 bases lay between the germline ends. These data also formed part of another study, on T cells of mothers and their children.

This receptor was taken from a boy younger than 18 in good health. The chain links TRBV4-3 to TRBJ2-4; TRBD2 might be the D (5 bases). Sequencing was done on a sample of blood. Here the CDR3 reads CASSQTRVARNIQYF. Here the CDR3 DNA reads TGCGCCAGCAGCCAAACGCGGGTCGCGAGGAACATTCAGTACTTC.